These 30 T cell receptor beta chains were all obtained from the same sample, sequenced in a study of T cell repertoires in cytomegalovirus infection. One entry per CDR3 protein, called by TCRdb with MiXCR from the reads. The sample contains approximately 290,000 distinct CDR3 sequences, about a quarter of which appear only once. The source material was PBMCs. These receptor sequences come from a human donor in good health (CMV status not recorded). Some clones in this sample may be carry-over from other donors' samples.

V and J are TRBV10-3 and TRBJ2-5, with D unresolved. The V end was cut by 0 bases, the J end by 4 bases, with 9 bases between. This CDR3 region has 14 residues. Germline assignment: CDR1 ENHRY and CDR2 SYGVKD. CDR3 sequence (DNA): TGTGCCATCAGTGAGTCGCCCGCAACAGAGACCCAGTACTTC. Amino acids: CAISESPATETQYF.

At least ten counts were recorded for this clonotype. This rearrangement joins TRBV12-3 or TRBV12-4 to TRBJ2-7; 10 bases are a match to TRBD2. The trim removed 3 bases at V and 2 bases at J, leaving 4 bases unmatched. The CDR3 loop spans 15 amino acids. The CDR3 sequence: CASSFSGTSAYEQYF. Here the CDR3 DNA reads TGTGCCAGCAGTTTTTCCGGGACTAGCGCCTACGAGCAGTACTTC.

This clonotype has a handful of counts. This chain uses TRBV27 with TRBJ2-3; a weak D match, TRBD2 (7 bases). Looked up from germline, CDR1 is MNHEY and CDR2 is SMNVEV (reference sequence). The CDR3 has 16 amino acids. V dropped 5 bases and J dropped 3 bases, with 18 bases sitting between them. The CDR3 coding sequence is TGTGCCAGCAGTCCCCATGGGGGGGGCGGAACAGATACGCAGTATTTT. Its translation: CASSPHGGGGTDTQYF.

This clonotype came up many times. The J gene is TRBJ2-1, the V gene TRBV7-2, with 11 bases matching TRBD2. With V trimmed by 4 bases and J by 4 bases, 6 bases remained unmatched. The CDR3 consists of 16 residues. In germline, CDR1 is SGHTA, CDR2 FQGNSA. In DNA form, the CDR3 reads TGTGCCAGCAGCTCCTCCGGGACTAGCGGTTACAATGAGCAGTTCTTC. Its translation: CASSSSGTSGYNEQFF.

The chain recombines TRBV5-1 with TRBJ2-5; D is ambiguous. Germline CDR1 and CDR2: SGHRS and YFSETQ. The CDR3 length is 14 residues. Trimming left V 0 bases short and J 1 base short, with 7 bases between. The DNA for the CDR3 is TGCGCCAGCAGCTTGGGTGGGGTCCAAGAGACCCAGTACTTC. It encodes CASSLGGVQETQYF.

This clonotype was recorded at least ten times. This chain links TRBV24-1 with TRBJ2-5; 11 bases are shared with TRBD1. The CDR3 length is 16 residues. CDR1 is KGHDR, CDR2 SFDVKD, per germline. Losses at the gene ends were 4 bases for V and 1 base for J; bases not matched to a gene: 4. CDR3: CATSDTGQGAQETQYF. The DNA for the CDR3 is TGTGCCACCAGTGACACCGGACAGGGGGCCCAAGAGACCCAGTACTTC.

This rearrangement joins TRBV7-8 to TRBJ2-7, with a weak D call TRBD1 (6 bases). CDR3 length: 14 amino acids. The germline V and J ends were trimmed by 1 base and 2 bases, with 9 bases remaining between them. Germline assignment: CDR1 SGHVS and CDR2 FQNEAQ. The CDR3 spells CASSLEDSPYEQYF. The CDR3 DNA is TGTGCCAGCAGCTTAGAGGACAGCCCCTACGAGCAGTACTTC.

The chain combines TRBV6-2 or TRBV6-3 with TRBJ2-1; D call uncertain. CDR3 size: 12 residues. The germline V and J ends were trimmed by 5 bases and 6 bases, with 8 bases remaining between them. Germline V gives CDR1 MNHEY, CDR2 SVGEGT. The CDR3 protein is CASSLYRNEQFF. The CDR3 DNA reads as TGTGCCAGCAGTCTTTATCGCAATGAGCAGTTCTTC.

This rearrangement joins TRBV4-3 to TRBJ2-1; 8 bases match TRBD2. CDR3 length: 16 residues. With V trimmed by 3 bases and J by 9 bases, 13 bases remained unmatched. Germline V gene lookup returns CDR1 LGHNA and CDR2 YSLEER. CDR3 loop: CASSHRSGTSISEQFF. The DNA for the CDR3 is TGCGCCAGCAGCCATAGATCCGGGACTAGTATCTCTGAGCAGTTCTTC.

V is TRBV19 and J is TRBJ2-7, with 9 positions matching TRBD2. Germline values: CDR1 LNHDA, CDR2 SQIVND (reference sequence). V gave up 5 bases and J gave up 5 bases; unmatched junction bases: 7. The CDR3 loop spans 14 amino acids. The CDR3 spells CASSPAGGFHEQYF. CDR3 bases: TGTGCCAGTAGTCCAGCGGGAGGCTTCCACGAGCAGTACTTC.

The chain uses TRBV20-1 and TRBJ1-5; D gene unclear. The CDR3 spans 14 residues. CDR1 is DFQATT and CDR2 is SNEGSKA in the germline V gene (reference sequence). Trimming shortened V by 5 bases and J by 6 bases, and 17 bases separated the two germline ends. The CDR3 loop reads CSAPMWGIGQPQHF. For the CDR3, the DNA is TGCAGTGCTCCAATGTGGGGTATAGGTCAGCCCCAGCATTTT.

This clonotype showed up many times. The gene calls are TRBV7-2 and TRBJ2-3; TRBD2 matches at 8 bases. The J segment lost 5 bases and the V segment lost 11 bases, leaving 15 bases of the junction unmatched. Germline CDR1 is SGHTA and CDR2 is FQGNSA. This CDR3 comprises 15 residues. The CDR3, as DNA: TGTGCCTGCGAGGCGGCTAGCGGGTTTGGAGATACGCAGTATTTT. Translation: CACEAASGFGDTQYF.

This clonotype was picked up many times. The chain uses TRBV7-2 and TRBJ2-7; D uncertain. The CDR3 loop spans 16 amino acids. V was shortened by 1 base and J by 0 bases, with 13 bases between the two germline ends. Per the germline V gene, CDR1 is SGHTA and CDR2 is FQGNSA. The CDR3 coding sequence is TGTGCCAGCAGCTTAGTAGGCCAGCAACCCTCCTACGAGCAGTACTTC. It encodes CASSLVGQQPSYEQYF.

V gene TRBV29-1 combines with J gene TRBJ1-4, with D perhaps TRBD1 (6 bases). This CDR3 spans 13 amino acids. CDR1 is SQVTM, CDR2 ANQGSEA, per germline. V lost 0 bases to trimming and J lost 8 bases, with 10 bases between them. The CDR3 DNA follows: TGCAGCGTTGAAGATCCTGGGGGCGAAAAACTGTTTTTT. Encoded protein: CSVEDPGGEKLFF.

This clonotype was found a few times. The gene calls are TRBV19 and TRBJ2-7; 11 nucleotides match TRBD2. The germline V gene has CDR1 LNHDA and CDR2 SQIVND (reference sequence). The V and J ends lost 9 bases and 5 bases, in that order; junction bases with no gene match: 9. The CDR3 loop spans 14 amino acids. The CDR3 protein is CASTGLAASNEQYF. CDR3 DNA sequence: TGTGCCAGCACGGGACTAGCGGCTTCAAACGAGCAGTACTTC.

This clonotype was seen at least ten times. The chain is built from TRBV11-2 and TRBJ2-5, with TRBD1 as a possible D gene (6 bases). The length of the CDR3 is 14 residues. CDR1 is SGHAT, CDR2 FQNNGV, per germline. Trimming removed 5 bases from V and 7 bases from J, with 17 bases in between. CDR3 amino acids: CASSEQGRGRTQYF. The CDR3 bases are TGTGCCAGCAGCGAACAGGGACGAGGACGGACCCAGTACTTC.

This clonotype was observed at least ten times. The chain carries TRBV6-1 and TRBJ2-6; D not resolved. The V end was cut by 6 bases, the J end by 4 bases, with 13 bases between. CDR3 length: 15 amino acids. Germline lookup yields CDR1 MNHNS and CDR2 SASEGT. The CDR3, as DNA: TGTGCCAGCAGCAACCAAGCCCACGGGGCCAACGTCCTGACTTTC. This sequence encodes CASSNQAHGANVLTF.

The chain combines TRBV20-1 with TRBJ1-5; 8 bases map to TRBD1. The CDR3 is 15 residues long. CDR1 is DFQATT, CDR2 SNEGSKA, per germline (reference sequence). V trimming: 1 base; J trimming: 7 bases; junction bases outside the gene matches: 9. DNA for the CDR3: TGCAGTGCTAGAGGAGGCAGGGGGCCTGGACAGCCCCAGCATTTT. Translation gives CSARGGRGPGQPQHF.

This sequence joins TRBV5-1 and TRBJ1-1; 9 bases map to TRBD1. CDR1 is SGHRS and CDR2 is YFSETQ in the germline V gene. V gave up 0 bases and J gave up 1 base; unmatched junction bases: 1. The CDR3 is made up of 15 amino acids. The CDR3 is CASSLGQGENTEAFF. The CDR3 region has the DNA TGCGCCAGCAGCTTGGGACAGGGGGAGAACACTGAAGCTTTCTTT.

The CDR3 DNA sequence: TGTGCCTGGAGTGTTGGGGTTCCCTGGCAGCCCCAGCATTTT. It translates to CAWSVGVPWQPQHF. This sequence joins TRBV30 and TRBJ1-5; D remains ambiguous. The V gene's germline CDR1 is GTSNPN and CDR2 SVGIG (reference sequence). The CDR3 runs 14 residues. V was cut by 0 bases and J by 7 bases, with 13 bases left in between.

This clonotype was seen only once. V gene TRBV29-1 combines with J gene TRBJ1-3; tentatively, D is TRBD1 (5 bases). CDR1 is SQVTM, CDR2 ANQGSEA, per germline. Trimming stripped 2 bases from V and 3 bases from J, with 8 bases between. The CDR3 runs 13 residues. CDR3 loop: CSVEPQGGNTIYF. The DNA for the CDR3 is TGCAGCGTTGAACCTCAGGGTGGAAACACCATATATTTT.

A single count supports this clonotype. The genes are TRBV7-2 and TRBJ2-3; 13 positions match TRBD2. Per the germline V gene, CDR1 is SGHTA and CDR2 is FQGNSA. This CDR3 is built from 15 residues. V lost 4 bases and J lost 6; bases outside the gene matches: 4. The DNA for the CDR3 is TGTGCCAGCAGCTATACTAGCGGGAGGGGGGATACGCAGTATTTT. Amino acids: CASSYTSGRGDTQYF.

In this sample, this clonotype turned up a few times. The chain is built from TRBV12-3 or TRBV12-4 and TRBJ1-2; 9 nucleotides agree with TRBD1. The CDR3 consists of 13 residues. V lost 6 bases to trimming and J lost 5 bases; unmatched junction nucleotides: 4. Here the CDR3 DNA reads TGTGCCAGCAGGGACAGGGGCAGTTATGGCTACACCTTC. The encoded protein is CASRDRGSYGYTF.

The J gene is TRBJ1-6, the V gene TRBV20-1; D unresolved. The CDR3 spans 14 residues. V dropped 0 bases and J dropped 7 bases, with 10 bases sitting between them. Germline CDR1 is DFQATT and CDR2 is SNEGSKA (reference sequence). CDR3 protein: CSARDLWRNSPLHF. The DNA for the CDR3 is TGCAGTGCTAGAGATCTATGGAGGAATTCACCCCTCCACTTT.

J is TRBJ2-7 and V is TRBV12-3 or TRBV12-4, with a possible D match to TRBD1 (6 bases). The CDR3 covers 14 residues. V lost 1 base and J 3 bases, leaving 10 bases between the germline ends. The CDR3 DNA follows: TGTGCCAGCAGTTTAGTAGACAGGCGCTACGAGCAGTACTTC. It codes for CASSLVDRRYEQYF.

The chain combines TRBV7-2 with TRBJ2-3; D unresolved. Per the germline V gene, CDR1 is SGHTA and CDR2 is FQGNSA. The CDR3 has 14 amino acids. Between the trimmed V and J ends, which lost 3 bases and 0 bases, there was a span of 7 bases. The CDR3 protein is CASSFRPSTDTQYF. The CDR3 DNA follows: TGTGCCAGCAGCTTTCGCCCAAGCACAGATACGCAGTATTTT.

J is TRBJ2-4 and V is TRBV6-5; 9 nucleotides line up with TRBD1. Germline values: CDR1 MNHEY, CDR2 SVGAGI. The V gene end was trimmed by 7 bases and the J gene end by 3 bases; junction bases not matched to a gene: 7. This CDR3 is 15 amino acids long. The CDR3 sequence is CASNRLGQGKNIQYF. CDR3 bases: TGTGCCAGCAACCGTCTGGGACAGGGCAAAAACATTCAGTACTTC.

This chain links TRBV10-3 with TRBJ2-7, with 10 nucleotides matching TRBD1. This CDR3 is built from 14 residues. Looked up from germline, CDR1 is ENHRY and CDR2 is SYGVKD. Trimming at V came to 1 base and at J to 5 bases, leaving 2 bases not matched to a gene. The CDR3 spells CAISEWGQGNEQYF. The CDR3 DNA is TGTGCCATCAGTGAGTGGGGACAGGGGAACGAGCAGTACTTC.

The genes are TRBV7-2 and TRBJ1-3; D is undetermined. The germline V gene has CDR1 SGHTA and CDR2 FQGNSA. The V gene lost 1 base and the J gene lost 3 bases, with 13 bases spanning the gap. This CDR3 comprises 16 residues. The CDR3 spells CASSLGDIPIGNTIYF. CDR3 coding DNA: TGTGCCAGCAGCTTAGGAGACATACCTATTGGAAACACCATATATTTT.

The CDR3 coding sequence is TGTGCCAGCAGCTTAACACAGCTCACAGATACGCAGTATTTT. Its protein product is CASSLTQLTDTQYF. The chain couples TRBV7-8 to TRBJ2-3; no clear D. Germline CDR1 and CDR2: SGHVS and FQNEAQ. V lost 2 bases to trimming and J lost 2 bases, with 8 bases between them. The CDR3 extends over 14 amino acids.